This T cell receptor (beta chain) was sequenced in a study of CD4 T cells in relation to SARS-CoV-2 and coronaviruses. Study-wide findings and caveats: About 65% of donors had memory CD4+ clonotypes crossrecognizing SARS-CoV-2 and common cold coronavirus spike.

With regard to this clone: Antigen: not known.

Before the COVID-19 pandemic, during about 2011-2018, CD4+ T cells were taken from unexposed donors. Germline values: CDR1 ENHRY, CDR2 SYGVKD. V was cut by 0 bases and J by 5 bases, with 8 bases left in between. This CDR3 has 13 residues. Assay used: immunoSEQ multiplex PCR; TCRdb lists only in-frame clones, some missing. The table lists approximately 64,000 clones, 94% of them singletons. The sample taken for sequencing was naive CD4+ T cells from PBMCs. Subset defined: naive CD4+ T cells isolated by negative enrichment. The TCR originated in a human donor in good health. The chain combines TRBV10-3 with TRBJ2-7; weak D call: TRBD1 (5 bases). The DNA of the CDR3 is TGTGCCATCAGTGAGTCCAGGGTGGACGAGCAGTACTTC. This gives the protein CAISESRVDEQYF.